The rows below give T cell receptor beta chains drawn from one sample of a study of blood T cell repertoires in COVID-19. Assay used: immunoSEQ multiplex PCR; TCRdb lists only in-frame clones, some missing. The table records some 220,000 clones, roughly 91% of them present only once. The sample was peripheral blood. The source is a man younger than 40 with COVID-19, enrolled during active disease. CDR3s include the opening cysteine and the closing phenylalanine or tryptophan. A D gene is named only where the DNA matches it firmly. Clone size is stated in some rows and not others, as once, few, many or a class when expanded.

J	V	D	size	CDR3	DNA
TRBJ2-7	TRBV6-2/TRBV6-3	TRBD1	.	CASSLDRDGAEQYF	TGTGCCAGCAGTCTGGACAGGGATGGGGCCGAGCAGTACTTC
TRBJ1-6	TRBV10-3	.	once	CAIRGVGAHSPLHF	TGTGCCATCAGAGGAGTGGGGGCTCATTCACCCCTCCACTTT
TRBJ2-7	TRBV10-3	.	.	CAISEGDSSYEQYF	TGTGCCATCAGTGAGGGAGACAGCTCCTACGAGCAGTACTTC
TRBJ1-1	TRBV7-6	.	.	CASSPLTLNTEAFF	TGTGCCAGCAGCCCCCTTACACTAAACACTGAAGCTTTCTTT
TRBJ1-5	TRBV6-1	TRBD1	.	CASSALPGQGGQPQHF	TGTGCCAGCAGTGCGCTACCGGGACAGGGCGGTCAGCCCCAGCATTTT
TRBJ2-3	TRBV5-6	TRBD2	.	CASSPALGLDSTDTQYF	TGTGCCAGCTCCCCCGCACTCGGACTAGATAGCACAGATACGCAGTATTTT
TRBJ1-4	TRBV19	.	.	CASSRFADEEKLFF	TGTGCCAGTAGTAGATTCGCGGATGAGGAAAAACTGTTTTTT
TRBJ2-7	TRBV7-9	TRBD1	.	CASSSRRDRGYEQYF	TGTGCCAGCAGCTCCCGCCGGGACAGAGGCTACGAGCAGTACTTC
TRBJ2-7	TRBV18	TRBD1	.	CASSPVGQGALEQYF	TGTGCCAGCTCTCCGGTTGGTCAGGGGGCCCTCGAGCAGTACTTC
TRBJ1-1	TRBV5-1	.	.	CASGRGPDTEAFF	TGCGCCAGCGGCCGTGGGCCGGACACTGAAGCTTTCTTT
TRBJ2-5	TRBV5-5	TRBD2	.	CASSPPGEGETQYF	TGTGCCAGCAGCCCTCCGGGGGAGGGGGAGACCCAGTACTTC
TRBJ1-5	TRBV2	.	.	CASRVDRNNQPQHF	TGTGCCAGCAGGGTTGACAGGAACAATCAGCCCCAGCATTTT
TRBJ1-5	TRBV3-1/TRBV3-2	.	.	CASSHSNQPQHF	TGTGCCAGCAGCCATAGTAATCAGCCCCAGCATTTT
TRBJ2-3	TRBV5-1	.	.	CASSALGSGGTDTQYF	TGCGCCAGCAGCGCCCTTGGGAGTGGGGGCACAGATACGCAGTATTTT
TRBJ2-3	TRBV6-4	.	.	CASSEFHRATDTQYF	TGTGCCAGCAGTGAGTTCCACAGGGCTACAGATACGCAGTATTTT
TRBJ2-7	TRBV6-5	.	.	CASSSTGKVYEQYF	TGTGCCAGCAGTTCAACAGGGAAGGTTTACGAGCAGTACTTC
TRBJ2-3	TRBV15	TRBD2	.	CATSGQAGDTQYF	TGTGCCACCAGCGGACAAGCGGGGGATACGCAGTATTTT
TRBJ2-5	TRBV11-2	.	.	CASSYRETQYF	TGTGCCAGCAGCTACCGGGAGACCCAGTACTTC
TRBJ1-6	TRBV6-5	.	.	CASRAINSPLHF	TGTGCCAGCAGAGCGATCAATTCACCCCTCCACTTT
TRBJ1-2	TRBV2	TRBD1	.	CASLRDRGRWGYTF	TGTGCCAGCCTCCGGGACAGGGGTCGATGGGGCTACACCTTC
TRBJ1-6	TRBV19	.	.	CASSMGRSPLHF	TGTGCCAGTAGTATGGGCAGATCACCCCTCCACTTT
TRBJ1-2	TRBV19	.	.	CASSIDGRGFYGYTF	TGTGCCAGTAGTATAGACGGCAGGGGTTTCTATGGCTACACCTTC
TRBJ1-4	TRBV5-1	.	.	CASSARGASNEKLFF	TGCGCCAGCAGCGCCCGGGGGGCCTCTAATGAAAAACTGTTTTTT
TRBJ1-5	TRBV6-1	TRBD1	.	CASSGSLHRGSNQPQHF	TGTGCCAGCAGTGGGTCCTTGCACAGGGGAAGCAATCAGCCCCAGCATTTT
TRBJ1-1	TRBV2	TRBD1	.	CASSGGDRGRGTEAFF	TGTGCCAGCAGTGGGGGTGACAGGGGGCGCGGTACTGAAGCTTTCTTT
TRBJ1-1	TRBV10-1	TRBD1	.	CASAGGRGPYTEAFF	TGCGCCAGCGCCGGGGGCAGGGGGCCCTACACTGAAGCTTTCTTT
TRBJ2-3	TRBV4-1	.	.	CASSQERGGDTDTQYF	TGCGCCAGCAGCCAAGAAAGAGGGGGGGACACAGATACGCAGTATTTT
TRBJ1-2	TRBV7-6	TRBD1	.	CASSPMTGRKDGYTF	TGTGCCAGCAGCCCGATGACAGGGAGGAAAGATGGCTACACCTTC
TRBJ1-5	TRBV28	TRBD1	.	CASSHRGLGNQPQHF	TGTGCCAGCAGTCACAGGGGGCTGGGCAATCAGCCCCAGCATTTT
TRBJ2-3	TRBV7-3	TRBD1	.	CASSFVQGAADTQYF	TGTGCCAGCAGCTTTGTTCAGGGGGCGGCAGATACGCAGTATTTT
TRBJ2-1	TRBV12-3/TRBV12-4	.	.	CASSFHRNEQFF	TGTGCCAGCAGTTTTCACCGGAATGAGCAGTTCTTC
TRBJ2-5	TRBV5-1	.	.	CASSFSQETQYF	TGCGCCAGCAGCTTCAGCCAAGAGACCCAGTACTTC
TRBJ2-2	TRBV7-6	TRBD2	few	CASSLAVAGELNTGELFF	TGTGCCAGCAGCTTAGCGGTAGCGGGGGAACTAAACACCGGGGAGCTGTTTTTT
TRBJ2-3	TRBV25-1	.	.	CASSVGEFRQYF	TGTGCCAGCAGTGTAGGGGAATTTAGGCAGTATTTT
TRBJ2-2	TRBV18	.	.	CASSPAEELFF	TGTGCCAGCTCACCCGCGGAGGAGCTGTTTTTT
TRBJ1-6	TRBV2	TRBD1	.	CASSESTRQGFSPLHF	TGTGCCAGCAGTGAAAGTACGAGACAGGGCTTCTCACCCCTCCACTTT
TRBJ2-7	TRBV2	.	.	CASSDQGLIYEQYF	TGTGCCAGCAGTGACCAGGGTTTAATCTACGAGCAGTACTTC
TRBJ2-7	TRBV3-1/TRBV3-2	.	.	CASSQDGQPYEQYF	TGTGCCAGCAGCCAAGATGGGCAGCCGTACGAGCAGTACTTC
TRBJ2-3	TRBV2	TRBD1	.	CASSGGQGYTDTQYF	TGTGCCAGCAGTGGGGGACAGGGCTACACAGATACGCAGTATTTT
TRBJ1-2	TRBV30	TRBD1	once	CAWLKGAQNYGYTF	TGTGCCTGGCTGAAGGGGGCGCAAAACTATGGCTACACCTTC
TRBJ1-1	TRBV11-2	.	.	CASSLVQDTEAFF	TGTGCCAGCAGCTTAGTTCAGGACACTGAAGCTTTCTTT
TRBJ2-3	TRBV18	TRBD2	.	CASSPQRTSGAADTQYF	TGTGCCAGCTCACCACAAAGGACTAGCGGGGCCGCAGATACGCAGTATTTT
TRBJ1-1	TRBV30	.	.	CAWAHKQGNTEAFF	TGTGCCTGGGCTCATAAACAGGGTAACACTGAAGCTTTCTTT
TRBJ1-3	TRBV2	TRBD1	once	CASRGQGRPSGNTIYF	TGTGCCAGCAGAGGACAGGGGAGACCCTCCGGAAACACCATATATTTT
TRBJ2-4	TRBV28	TRBD2	.	CASSLPGGAKNIQYF	TGTGCCAGCAGTTTACCGGGGGGAGCCAAAAACATTCAGTACTTC
TRBJ1-5	TRBV19	TRBD1	.	CASSTRDSFNQPQHF	TGTGCCAGTAGTACTAGGGACAGTTTCAATCAGCCCCAGCATTTT
TRBJ2-3	TRBV5-1	TRBD1	.	CASSPGQEETDTQYF	TGCGCCAGCAGCCCCGGACAGGAGGAAACAGATACGCAGTATTTT
TRBJ1-3	TRBV19	.	.	CASTDFSGGGNTIYF	TGTGCCAGTACGGACTTCTCCGGAGGTGGAAACACCATATATTTT
TRBJ2-1	TRBV9	TRBD1	.	CASSVGGQGLYNEQFF	TGTGCCAGCAGCGTAGGGGGACAGGGACTATACAATGAGCAGTTCTTC
TRBJ1-5	TRBV18	TRBD1	once	CASSLGQGSNQPQHF	TGTGCCAGCTCACTAGGACAGGGTAGCAATCAGCCCCAGCATTTT
TRBJ2-7	TRBV6-5	TRBD1	.	CASAPRTGAYEQYF	TGTGCCAGCGCCCCTAGGACAGGGGCCTACGAGCAGTACTTC
TRBJ1-1	TRBV6-5	.	.	CASYASLEAFF	TGTGCCAGTTATGCGAGTTTGGAAGCTTTCTTT
TRBJ2-5	TRBV9	.	.	CASSAPPEETQYF	TGTGCCAGCAGCGCCCCCCCGGAGGAGACCCAGTACTTC
TRBJ1-2	TRBV9	.	.	CASSPLSWTENGYTF	TGTGCCAGCAGCCCTCTCTCGTGGACAGAAAATGGCTACACCTTC
TRBJ2-5	TRBV5-1	.	once	CASSLATGRGETQYF	TGCGCCAGCAGCTTGGCCACGGGCCGAGGGGAGACCCAGTACTTC
TRBJ1-3	TRBV28	TRBD1	.	CAPFGWDRAQSSGNTIYF	TGTGCCCCTTTCGGGTGGGACAGAGCCCAAAGCTCTGGAAACACCATATATTTT
TRBJ1-6	TRBV7-2	TRBD1	.	CASSPYRGRNSPLHF	TGTGCCAGCAGCCCCTATAGGGGGCGGAATTCACCCCTCCACTTT
TRBJ2-5	TRBV9	.	.	CASSVVASGAETQYF	TGTGCCAGCAGCGTAGTGGCCTCTGGGGCGGAGACCCAGTACTTC
TRBJ1-1	TRBV18	.	.	CASSPRTENTEAFF	TGTGCCAGCTCACCACGGACAGAGAACACTGAAGCTTTCTTT